Listed below are T cell receptor beta chains from one sample, sequenced in a study of OX40 agonist ivuxolimab in advanced cancers. Clones were read by immunoSEQ multiplex PCR, and TCRdb kept only the in-frame ones, dropping some. The sample holds 70,000 to 95,000 clones, roughly 84% seen once. Sequenced here: CD4+ or CD8+ T cells sorted from blood, sampled in a trial of the OX40 agonist ivuxolimab. These receptors originate from an adult with an advanced solid tumor such as melanoma, head and neck, liver or kidney cancer. Each CDR3 is given with its conserved first and last residue. The order of the fields is CDR3 DNA, CDR3 protein, clone size, V gene, J gene, CDR3 length, D gene. D genes are given only for firm matches. Clone size is not always given. Where it is, it says once, few, many or a class for expanded clones.

TGTGCCATCAGCCCCGCCAGAAAACAAGAGACCCAGTACTTC	CAISPARKQETQYF	NA	TRBV10-3	TRBJ2-5	14	NA
TGTGCCAGCACCCCGACAGGGGATTTTACCGGGGAGCTGTTTTTT	CASTPTGDFTGELFF	NA	TRBV6-5	TRBJ2-2	15	TRBD1
TGTGCCAGCAGTTACGTCGGGACAGGGAACACTGAAGCTTTCTTT	CASSYVGTGNTEAFF	once	TRBV6-5	TRBJ1-1	15	TRBD1
TGTGCCAGCTCACCCGGCACCAGTGAAAAACTGTTTTTT	CASSPGTSEKLFF	NA	TRBV18	TRBJ1-4	13	NA
TGTGCCAGCAGCTTAGAGGACTTCTCCTATAATTCACCCCTCCACTTT	CASSLEDFSYNSPLHF	NA	TRBV9	TRBJ1-6	16	NA
TGTGCCAGCAGCTGGACTAGCGGGGGGGCCCTAGGCATTCAGTACTTC	CASSWTSGGALGIQYF	NA	TRBV28	TRBJ2-4	16	TRBD2
TGTGCCAGCAGCCCCACGCCGGGATCTGGGGCCAACGTCCTGACTTTC	CASSPTPGSGANVLTF	NA	TRBV7-3	TRBJ2-6	16	NA
TGCGCCAGCAGCCAAGATCAGGGGGATGCAACTAATGAAAAACTGTTTTTT	CASSQDQGDATNEKLFF	NA	TRBV4-1	TRBJ1-4	17	TRBD1
TGTGCCAGCAGCTTGTTCCAGGGGTTGGGCGATCAGCCCCAGCATTTT	CASSLFQGLGDQPQHF	NA	TRBV5-6	TRBJ1-5	16	NA
TGTGCCAGCAGCCCGACTCGTGCCTATGGCTACACCTTC	CASSPTRAYGYTF	once	TRBV7-2	TRBJ1-2	13	NA
TGTGCCAGCAGTTTGCAGGGAGTGGGGGGGCCCCAGCATTTT	CASSLQGVGGPQHF	NA	TRBV28	TRBJ1-5	14	NA
TGTGCCAGCTCACCAGGCGGGGGGCCAACTAATGAAAAACTGTTTTTT	CASSPGGGPTNEKLFF	NA	TRBV18	TRBJ1-4	16	NA
TGTGCCAGTAGTGCTTTAGCGGGGGGCGGGGATACGCAGTATTTT	CASSALAGGGDTQYF	NA	TRBV19	TRBJ2-3	15	TRBD2
TGTGCCAGCAGTGCCCTCGGCGACAGCACTGAAGCTTTCTTT	CASSALGDSTEAFF	NA	TRBV2	TRBJ1-1	14	NA
TGTGCCAGCAGTCTTCGGGGACAAGAGACCCAGTACTTC	CASSLRGQETQYF	NA	TRBV2	TRBJ2-5	13	NA
TGCGCCAGCACCCCCGGGACACCCCGCACAGATACGCAGTATTTT	CASTPGTPRTDTQYF	NA	TRBV5-1	TRBJ2-3	15	NA
TGTGCCAGCCTATTACAGGGGGTTGGCACTGAAGCTTTCTTT	CASLLQGVGTEAFF	NA	TRBV7-9	TRBJ1-1	14	TRBD1
TGTGCCAGCAGCTTAATCTGGGACAGTTCTAACACCGGGGAGCTGTTTTTT	CASSLIWDSSNTGELFF	NA	TRBV7-2	TRBJ2-2	17	TRBD1
TGTGCCAGCAGCTTAGCGTTCTTACAGGGTGGGGAGACCCAGTACTTC	CASSLAFLQGGETQYF	few	TRBV7-2	TRBJ2-5	16	NA
TGTGCCAGCAGTGAAGCGCGGACTCAAGAGACCCAGTACTTC	CASSEARTQETQYF	few	TRBV2	TRBJ2-5	14	NA
TGTGCCTGGAGTGTAAGCTCTGGAAACACCATATATTTT	CAWSVSSGNTIYF	NA	TRBV30	TRBJ1-3	13	NA
TGTGCCAGCAGCTTAGATGGGCTCTCAGCTTCTTACAATGAGCAGTTCTTC	CASSLDGLSASYNEQFF	NA	TRBV11-3	TRBJ2-1	17	NA
TGCGCCAGCAGGTCGGGACAGGGGATTTCACCCCTCCACTTT	CASRSGQGISPLHF	NA	TRBV5-1	TRBJ1-6	14	TRBD1
TGTGCCAGCAGCTTTCTCGGCAGGGCCGAATCACCCCTCCACTTT	CASSFLGRAESPLHF	few	TRBV7-2	TRBJ1-6	15	NA
TGCGCCAGGCGTGGGACAGGGAGTTACGAGCAGTACTTC	CARRGTGSYEQYF	NA	TRBV10-1	TRBJ2-7	13	TRBD1
TGCGCCAGCAGCCCCAATTTTGCGGTGAACACTGAAGCTTTCTTT	CASSPNFAVNTEAFF	NA	TRBV5-1	TRBJ1-1	15	NA
TGTGCCTGGAGTGGGGGTGGCGACGAGCAGTACTTC	CAWSGGGDEQYF	NA	TRBV30	TRBJ2-7	12	NA
TGTGCCAGCAGCTTAAACAGCTATGAAAAACTGTTTTTT	CASSLNSYEKLFF	NA	TRBV7-9	TRBJ1-4	13	NA
TGTGCCAGCAGCCAATGGGGAACAGGGGATACGCAGTATTTT	CASSQWGTGDTQYF	NA	TRBV16	TRBJ2-3	14	NA
TGTGCCAGCAGCTGGAGGGGACAGGGGTACACAGATACGCAGTATTTT	CASSWRGQGYTDTQYF	once	TRBV11-3	TRBJ2-3	16	TRBD1
TGTGCCAGCAGTCATCAAGGGTATCTGGACACTGAAGCTTTCTTT	CASSHQGYLDTEAFF	NA	TRBV6-5	TRBJ1-1	15	NA
TGTGCCAGCAGTGAAAGGGGCCTCCGGGGGGCAGGTGGCTACACCTTC	CASSERGLRGAGGYTF	NA	TRBV2	TRBJ1-2	16	NA
TGTGCCAGCAGCTTAGCCTCAGGGGTTACGGGGGTTGCTGGTGGCTACACCTTC	CASSLASGVTGVAGGYTF	NA	TRBV7-2	TRBJ1-2	18	NA
TGTGCCAGCAGCATAATACCGGGGGGGACCACTGAAGCTTTCTTT	CASSIIPGGTTEAFF	NA	TRBV11-1	TRBJ1-1	15	NA
TGTGCCAGCACCCGGACAGGGGTTTTCGGGGAGCTGTTTTTT	CASTRTGVFGELFF	NA	TRBV27	TRBJ2-2	14	TRBD1
TGTGCCAGTAGTGTCTCGGGACACCTTTTCCAAGAGACCCAGTACTTC	CASSVSGHLFQETQYF	NA	TRBV19	TRBJ2-5	16	NA
TGTGCCAGCAGTTTATCCCCGCGGACCTTGAGCTCCTACGAGCAGTACTTC	CASSLSPRTLSSYEQYF	NA	TRBV27	TRBJ2-7	17	NA
TGCGCCAGCACTACAGGAGAACAGGGCGAAGCTTTCTTT	CASTTGEQGEAFF	NA	TRBV5-1	TRBJ1-1	13	NA
TGTGCCAGCCAGGGGGCGCGGAATTCACCCCTCCACTTT	CASQGARNSPLHF	once	TRBV19	TRBJ1-6	13	TRBD1
TGCAGCGTTGAAGAGACAGGGGGGGGCGAGCAGTACTTC	CSVEETGGGEQYF	NA	TRBV29-1	TRBJ2-7	13	TRBD1
TGCGCCAGCAGCGCCCTTAATGCAGATACGCAGTATTTT	CASSALNADTQYF	NA	TRBV5-1	TRBJ2-3	13	NA
TGTGCCAGCAGCCGGGACAGGGACACTGAAGCTTTCTTT	CASSRDRDTEAFF	NA	TRBV7-7	TRBJ1-1	13	TRBD1
TGTGCCAGCAGTCCCGGGTGGAACACTGAAGCTTTCTTT	CASSPGWNTEAFF	NA	TRBV28	TRBJ1-1	13	NA
TGTGCCAGCAGCCCTCAAAGCGGCAGAATGAGCTCCTATAATTCACCCCTCCACTTT	CASSPQSGRMSSYNSPLHF	NA	TRBV7-2	TRBJ1-6	19	NA
TGTGCCAGCAGTTTACTCTCTAGCGGGGCATTCACAGATACGCAGTATTTT	CASSLLSSGAFTDTQYF	NA	TRBV27	TRBJ2-3	17	TRBD2
TGTGCCAGCAGCTTCCTGGGCGATCAGCCCCAGCATTTT	CASSFLGDQPQHF	NA	TRBV7-9	TRBJ1-5	13	NA
TGCGCCAGCAGCCCGGCGGGGCTAGGGTCTGGGACAGATACGCAGTATTTT	CASSPAGLGSGTDTQYF	NA	TRBV5-1	TRBJ2-3	17	NA
TGTGCCAGCAGCTTAGCTGCGGAGACCGATGGCTACACCTTC	CASSLAAETDGYTF	NA	TRBV7-9	TRBJ1-2	14	NA
TGTGCCAGCAGCGTAGGAGGAACACAGGGGAAGCGTGAAGCTTTCTTT	CASSVGGTQGKREAFF	NA	TRBV9	TRBJ1-1	16	TRBD1
TGTGCCATCAGTGCTAGCGGGGGGGCCATGAACACCGGGGAGCTGTTTTTT	CAISASGGAMNTGELFF	once	TRBV10-3	TRBJ2-2	17	TRBD2
TGTGCCAGCAGCGTACTTTCGGACAGTTCCCTAAACACCATATATTTT	CASSVLSDSSLNTIYF	NA	TRBV9	TRBJ1-3	16	NA
TGTGCCAGCAGCTTAGAGGTCCAGACTGAAGCTTTCTTT	CASSLEVQTEAFF	NA	TRBV7-2	TRBJ1-1	13	NA
TGTGCCAGCTCACCATTGGATTACACAGATACGCAGTATTTT	CASSPLDYTDTQYF	NA	TRBV18	TRBJ2-3	14	NA
TGTGCCAGCAGCGTAGAGGGGAGGCGACATGGCACAGATACGCAGTATTTT	CASSVEGRRHGTDTQYF	NA	TRBV9	TRBJ2-3	17	NA
TGTGCCAGCAGCTACACTGACAGGGGGCGAAACGAGCAGTACTTC	CASSYTDRGRNEQYF	NA	TRBV5-4	TRBJ2-7	15	TRBD1
TGTGCCAGTAGTATAGCAGGGAACAATCAGCCCCAGCATTTT	CASSIAGNNQPQHF	NA	TRBV19	TRBJ1-5	14	NA